These T cell receptor beta chains were read from a single sample in a study of T cell responses to AZD1222 COVID-19 vaccine. The repertoire was sequenced with immunoSEQ multiplex PCR; TCRdb's copy has only in-frame clones and lacks some. The top ten clones hold 1.4% of a sample with 140,000 to 150,000 clones, about 91% of them seen once. Sample: peripheral blood, taken on day 0 of AZD1222 vaccination. Receptors were obtained from an adult in good health. Both conserved end residues are trimmed from each CDR3. Each record gives: D gene, V gene, CDR3 protein. A D gene is named only where the DNA matches it firmly.

D gene: TRBD2
V gene: TRBV7-9
CDR3 protein: ASNPLGGETQY

D gene: .
V gene: TRBV5-4
CDR3 protein: ASSYSSWRSNTGELF

D gene: .
V gene: TRBV3-1/TRBV3-2
CDR3 protein: ASSQHAQAVEQY

D gene: TRBD1
V gene: TRBV18
CDR3 protein: ASSPLTGVHEQY

D gene: TRBD2
V gene: TRBV9
CDR3 protein: ASSGSGSSDNEQF

D gene: TRBD1
V gene: TRBV4-1
CDR3 protein: ASSHTGGADNSPLH

D gene: .
V gene: TRBV11-2
CDR3 protein: ASSPGTVGEAF

D gene: .
V gene: TRBV7-9
CDR3 protein: ASSLDTGANVLT

D gene: .
V gene: TRBV7-9
CDR3 protein: ASSPPGSLGNTIY

D gene: TRBD1
V gene: TRBV11-3
CDR3 protein: ASSPPDRGLETQY

D gene: TRBD1
V gene: TRBV5-1
CDR3 protein: ASSLGDTGGSGNTIY

D gene: .
V gene: TRBV7-3
CDR3 protein: ASSNARDQPQH

D gene: .
V gene: TRBV6-2/TRBV6-3
CDR3 protein: ASSYHPSSGSYHYGYT

D gene: TRBD2
V gene: TRBV6-6
CDR3 protein: ASSPIPGLAGVAGELF

D gene: .
V gene: TRBV10-3
CDR3 protein: AISDRTVNTGELF

D gene: TRBD2
V gene: TRBV6-5
CDR3 protein: ASSRGGRSQETQY

D gene: .
V gene: TRBV14
CDR3 protein: ASSQVRGQPFYGYT

D gene: .
V gene: TRBV7-7
CDR3 protein: ASSLNGGTNEKLF

D gene: .
V gene: TRBV6-2/TRBV6-3
CDR3 protein: ASSTRRIPRAF

D gene: TRBD1
V gene: TRBV4-3
CDR3 protein: ASSHVGQGAWGGYT

D gene: .
V gene: TRBV7-9
CDR3 protein: ASSSSGYNEQF

D gene: .
V gene: TRBV4-1
CDR3 protein: ASSQDGGPQH

D gene: TRBD1
V gene: TRBV5-1
CDR3 protein: ASSPSTGNNEQF

D gene: .
V gene: TRBV27
CDR3 protein: ASSLWGETQY

D gene: TRBD2
V gene: TRBV15
CDR3 protein: ATSSSGGGQETQY

D gene: .
V gene: TRBV5-4
CDR3 protein: ASSLEVQGDTQY

D gene: .
V gene: TRBV6-5
CDR3 protein: ASSLVPGATEAF